The rows below give T cell receptor beta chains drawn from one sample of a study of shared clonotypes between healthy human individuals. Some clones are missing from TCRdb's copy, which holds only in-frame ones; the method was immunoSEQ multiplex PCR. Of around 510,000 clones in the sample, roughly 95% were seen once. Specimen: naive CD4+ T cells sorted from blood. All receptors come from a woman aged 25 to 39 in good health. CDR3s include the opening cysteine and the closing phenylalanine or tryptophan. The order of the fields is D gene, V gene, J gene, CDR3 DNA, CDR3 protein. A D gene is named only where the DNA matches it firmly.

>.|TRBV6-5|TRBJ2-7
TGTGTCAGCAGCCCCGTGGGGAACGAGCAGTACTTC
CVSSPVGNEQYF
>TRBD2|TRBV5-8|TRBJ2-3
TGTGCCAGCAGCTTGCGAATGGGACTAGCGACAGATACGCAGTATTTT
CASSLRMGLATDTQYF
>.|TRBV5-1|TRBJ2-3
TGCGCCAGCAGCTTGGCCACAGCGTTGGGGCCCAGGACGCAGTATTTT
CASSLATALGPRTQYF
>TRBD2|TRBV18|TRBJ2-3
TGTGCCAGCTCACCTCCCGGGACTAGGAGTACGCAGTATTTT
CASSPPGTRSTQYF
>.|TRBV28|TRBJ2-3
TGTGCCAGCACTAGTCCCGCAGATACGCAGTATTTT
CASTSPADTQYF
>.|TRBV5-6|TRBJ2-1
TGTGCCAGCAGCACATGGGACAATGAGCAGTTCTTC
CASSTWDNEQFF
>TRBD1|TRBV28|TRBJ1-5
TGTGCCAGCAGTAGGTTAGGAGGGGGCACTAATCAGCCCCAGCATTTT
CASSRLGGGTNQPQHF
>.|TRBV28|TRBJ2-3
TGTGCCAGCAGGACAGGCCACCTGGATACGCAGTATTTT
CASRTGHLDTQYF
>TRBD2|TRBV25-1|TRBJ2-1
TGTGCCAGCAGTGGAGTCCGGCGGGAGAGGTCCTACAATGAGCAGTTCTTC
CASSGVRRERSYNEQFF
>.|TRBV29-1|TRBJ2-5
TGCAGCGTTGGGGAGACCCAGTACTTC
CSVGETQYF
>.|TRBV6-6|TRBJ2-7
TGTGCCAGCAGTTACTCCACCTTGGCCTACGAGCAGTACTTC
CASSYSTLAYEQYF
>.|TRBV28|TRBJ2-5
TGTGCCAGCAGTTTGGGCGGGAAAGAGACCCAGTACTTC
CASSLGGKETQYF
>TRBD1|TRBV5-1|TRBJ1-4
TGCGCCAGCAGCGCCCAGGGGGTGGCAACTAATGAAAAACTGTTTTTT
CASSAQGVATNEKLFF
>.|TRBV14|TRBJ2-7
TGTGCCAGCAGCCAAGTGCGGTACGAGCAGTACTTC
CASSQVRYEQYF